The rows below give T cell receptor beta chains drawn from one sample of a study of cytomegalovirus exposure and HLA in healthy donors. Sequencing used immunoSEQ multiplex PCR; TCRdb keeps in-frame clones, though not all of them. The table for this sample gives about 130,000 clones. The sample comprised PBMCs. These receptors were collected from a man in his thirties or forties in good health and CMV-seronegative. The CDR3 runs from the conserved cysteine through the conserved F or W. A D gene is named only where the DNA matches it firmly.

V: TRBV4-2; J: TRBJ1-6; D: TRBD1; CDR3: CASSQPGTGDMALHF; DNA: TGTGCCAGCAGCCAACCCGGGACAGGTGATATGGCCCTCCACTTT
V: TRBV5-4; J: TRBJ2-7; D: TRBD2; CDR3: CASSFRLAGMLSSYEQYF; DNA: TGTGCCAGCAGCTTCCGCCTAGCGGGAATGCTTAGCTCCTACGAGCAGTACTTC
V: TRBV7-3; J: TRBJ2-2; D: TRBD1; CDR3: CASRQGMNTGELFF; DNA: TGTGCCAGCAGACAGGGGATGAACACCGGGGAGCTGTTTTTT
V: TRBV19; J: TRBJ1-5; D: NA; CDR3: CASRRGVMEGNQPQHF; DNA: TGTGCCAGTCGGCGGGGGGTCATGGAGGGCAATCAGCCCCAGCATTTT
V: TRBV11-1; J: TRBJ2-1; D: NA; CDR3: CASSFLGRGTYEQFF; DNA: TGTGCCAGCAGCTTTTTGGGCAGGGGAACGTATGAGCAGTTCTTC
V: TRBV15; J: TRBJ2-3; D: NA; CDR3: CATSRGTKGTQYF; DNA: TGTGCCACCAGCAGAGGGACAAAGGGTACGCAGTATTTT
V: TRBV28; J: TRBJ1-2; D: NA; CDR3: CASSMMRSYGYTF; DNA: TGTGCCAGCAGTATGATGCGGAGCTATGGCTACACCTTC
V: TRBV5-6; J: TRBJ2-7; D: TRBD2; CDR3: CASSLGLAGGYEQYF; DNA: TGTGCCAGCAGCTTAGGGCTAGCGGGAGGGTACGAGCAGTACTTC
V: TRBV5-1; J: TRBJ1-1; D: NA; CDR3: CASSLQGSGYTEAFF; DNA: TGCGCCAGCAGCCTTCAGGGTAGTGGGTACACTGAAGCTTTCTTT
V: TRBV28; J: TRBJ1-1; D: NA; CDR3: CASSLWAEGNTEAFF; DNA: TGTGCCAGCAGTTTATGGGCAGAGGGTAACACTGAAGCTTTCTTT
V: TRBV18; J: TRBJ1-4; D: NA; CDR3: CASSPGRESEKLFF; DNA: TGTGCCAGCTCACCGGGCAGGGAAAGTGAAAAACTGTTTTTT
V: TRBV30; J: TRBJ1-2; D: NA; CDR3: CAWKGVDIAFNYGYTF; DNA: TGTGCCTGGAAGGGGGTGGACATCGCTTTCAACTATGGCTACACCTTC
V: TRBV14; J: TRBJ1-2; D: NA; CDR3: CASSQELAGMYGYTF; DNA: TGTGCCAGCAGCCAAGAACTGGCAGGGATGTATGGCTACACCTTC
V: TRBV7-9; J: TRBJ2-7; D: NA; CDR3: CASKNRAGDEQYF; DNA: TGTGCCAGCAAGAACAGGGCCGGGGACGAGCAGTACTTC
V: TRBV2; J: TRBJ2-5; D: NA; CDR3: CASRLGGGQETQYF; DNA: TGTGCCAGCAGATTGGGAGGGGGCCAAGAGACCCAGTACTTC
V: TRBV6-5; J: TRBJ2-7; D: NA; CDR3: CASSWAESSYEQYF; DNA: TGTGCCAGCAGCTGGGCAGAAAGCTCCTACGAGCAGTACTTC
V: TRBV4-2; J: TRBJ2-7; D: TRBD2; CDR3: CASSQAGLAGDEQYF; DNA: TGTGCCAGCAGCCAAGCCGGACTAGCGGGAGACGAGCAGTACTTC
V: TRBV2; J: TRBJ2-2; D: TRBD1; CDR3: CAGQGWTGSTGELFF; DNA: TGTGCCGGACAAGGCTGGACAGGCAGCACCGGGGAGCTGTTTTTT
V: TRBV27; J: TRBJ2-7; D: TRBD1; CDR3: CASSLDRGGSYEQYF; DNA: TGTGCCAGCAGTTTAGACAGGGGAGGATCCTACGAGCAGTACTTC
V: TRBV7-9; J: TRBJ2-7; D: NA; CDR3: CASSFFSRDSYEQYF; DNA: TGTGCCAGCAGCTTTTTTAGCAGGGACTCCTACGAGCAGTACTTC
V: TRBV9; J: TRBJ2-2; D: TRBD2; CDR3: CASSVVGSGSHTGELFF; DNA: TGTGCCAGCAGCGTAGTGGGTAGCGGGAGTCACACCGGGGAGCTGTTTTTT
V: TRBV28; J: TRBJ2-1; D: NA; CDR3: CASSLIPAYNEQFF; DNA: TGTGCCAGCAGTTTGATCCCAGCCTACAATGAGCAGTTCTTC
V: TRBV6-1; J: TRBJ2-2; D: TRBD2; CDR3: CASSAGTSGSGTGELFF; DNA: TGTGCCAGCAGTGCGGGGACTAGCGGGAGCGGTACCGGGGAGCTGTTTTTT
V: TRBV11-2; J: TRBJ1-1; D: NA; CDR3: CASSSPRVGFTEAFF; DNA: TGTGCCAGCAGCTCCCCTCGGGTTGGGTTTACTGAAGCTTTCTTT
V: TRBV30; J: TRBJ2-2; D: NA; CDR3: CAWMPSGAGELFF; DNA: TGTGCCTGGATGCCTTCAGGGGCCGGGGAGCTGTTTTTT
V: TRBV5-1; J: TRBJ2-1; D: NA; CDR3: CASRARAILYNEQFF; DNA: TGCGCCAGCAGAGCGCGCGCGATCCTCTACAATGAGCAGTTCTTC
V: TRBV28; J: TRBJ2-3; D: TRBD1; CDR3: CASSQGASSTDTQYF; DNA: TGTGCCAGCAGCCAGGGGGCCTCTAGCACAGATACGCAGTATTTT
V: TRBV7-6; J: TRBJ2-1; D: NA; CDR3: CASSHPFSKNSYNEQFF; DNA: TGTGCCAGCAGCCACCCCTTTAGTAAAAACTCCTACAATGAGCAGTTCTTC
V: TRBV6-6; J: TRBJ1-2; D: TRBD1; CDR3: CASSPDREVYGYTF; DNA: TGTGCCAGCAGTCCCGACAGGGAAGTCTATGGCTACACCTTC
V: TRBV11-2; J: TRBJ2-5; D: NA; CDR3: CASSSMGRGETQYF; DNA: TGTGCCAGCAGTTCCATGGGGAGAGGAGAGACCCAGTACTTC
V: TRBV7-2; J: TRBJ1-5; D: NA; CDR3: CASSVRGAQPQHF; DNA: TGTGCCAGCAGCGTCAGGGGTGCTCAGCCCCAGCATTTT
V: TRBV2; J: TRBJ2-1; D: TRBD2; CDR3: CASSGFSGRASDEQFF; DNA: TGTGCCAGCAGTGGTTTCAGCGGGAGGGCCTCGGATGAGCAGTTCTTC
V: TRBV5-1; J: TRBJ2-1; D: TRBD2; CDR3: CASSFGEREFYNEQFF; DNA: TGCGCCAGCAGCTTCGGAGAGCGGGAGTTCTACAATGAGCAGTTCTTC
V: TRBV18; J: TRBJ1-4; D: NA; CDR3: CASSPHGATNEKLFF; DNA: TGTGCCAGCTCACCACACGGAGCAACTAATGAAAAACTGTTTTTT
V: TRBV5-1; J: TRBJ2-2; D: TRBD2; CDR3: CASSSGTTNTGELFF; DNA: TGCGCCAGCAGCTCCGGGACTACGAACACCGGGGAGCTGTTTTTT
V: TRBV6-6; J: TRBJ1-2; D: TRBD1; CDR3: CASSYSIQGAYGYTF; DNA: TGTGCCAGCAGTTACTCGATTCAGGGGGCCTATGGCTACACCTTC
V: TRBV28; J: TRBJ1-2; D: NA; CDR3: CASRQGTMDGYTF; DNA: TGTGCCAGCCGGCAGGGGACTATGGATGGCTACACCTTC